The subject of this entry is one T cell receptor (beta chain). Its antigen is not known. Germline CDR1 ENHRY, CDR2 SYGVKD. Trimming took off 3 bases at V and 5 bases at J, with 11 bases between the two ends. The CDR3 is 13 residues long. Time point denoted: recipient sample about 28 days before transplant, after cytoreduction. Clones were read by immunoSEQ multiplex PCR, and TCRdb kept only the in-frame ones, dropping some. The table shows thousands of clones, with 88% occurring only once. These data come from a study of T cell clonotyping in hematopoietic cell transplantation. Study findings and constraints: No sorting was done, leaving CD4 and CD8 contributions mixed. Broader posttransplant TCR repertoire diversity was predicted by graft donor and pretransplant recipient Inverse Simpson Index values. At the given depth, recipient repertoires were over 95% de novo clonotypes. After transplant, recipient diversity fell while pathologically expanded clonotypes grew through day 180.

Here the sequenced sample was peripheral blood mononuclear cells, taken before stem cell transplant. The chain combines TRBV10-3 with TRBJ2-7; D remains ambiguous. This receptor was taken from a man in his 60s with acute myeloid leukemia. Some clones in this sample may be carry-over from other donors' samples. CDR3 region: CAISERVVDEQYF. The CDR3 bases are TGTGCCATCAGTGAACGAGTTGTAGACGAGCAGTACTTC.